This T cell receptor beta chain stems from a study of post-analysis software for immune sequencing data. Study-level findings and limits: Four to six TRBV segments (TRBV5-6, TRBV5-1 and TRBV20-1 among them) occurred more frequently in patients than in controls.

CDR3 length: 15 amino acids. The V gene end was trimmed by 6 bases and the J gene end by 6 bases; junction bases not matched to a gene: 11. CDR1 SGHAT and CDR2 FQNNGV come from the germline V gene. Note on this clonotype: The antigen is unknown.

The authors incorporated unique molecular identifiers into the TCR beta cDNA libraries. MiXCR, run by TCRdb on the PCR reads, gives a single entry per CDR3 protein. This sample has roughly 600,000 distinct CDR3 sequences, with 44% found just once. The receptor was isolated from a girl aged 5-17 years with multiple sclerosis. Material: blood. This chain uses TRBV11-2 with TRBJ2-5; 9 bases are a match to TRBD2. The CDR3 coding sequence is TGTGCCAGCAGTTCCGGGACTAGCATGGCACAGACCCAGTACTTC. Protein product: CASSSGTSMAQTQYF.